The rows below give T cell receptor beta chains drawn from one sample of a study of cytomegalovirus exposure and HLA in healthy donors. Libraries were prepared by immunoSEQ multiplex PCR; TCRdb keeps only in-frame clonotypes and omits some of them. The sample yields over 85,000 clones, 77% seen once. Sequenced: PBMCs. The receptor source for this set is a male donor in good health and CMV-seropositive. Each CDR3 is given without its conserved first and last residue.

v_gene | CDR3aa
TRBV4-3 | ASSQSLAGVNEQF
TRBV30 | AWRAWGADSPLH
TRBV6-1 | ASSLGRGTGELF
TRBV28 | ASRPLAGETGEQY
TRBV7-3 | ASSRLAADTQY
TRBV7-6 | ASSDYPPGSANPYEQY
TRBV19 | ASSFLLGGTDTQY
TRBV30 | AWSAGTGLYEQY
TRBV5-1 | ASRRTGDTGELF
TRBV4-3 | ASSQQGAGISDSPLH
TRBV7-9 | ASSLAQGPHEQY
TRBV19 | ASRPMGGLLAERPEAF
TRBV29-1 | SVVVTGVEQY
TRBV5-1 | ASSLTGGLNEQF
TRBV21-1 | ASSKKATEAYEQY
TRBV7-2 | ASSPRVSGANGLT
TRBV6-1 | ASSEARQFNSPLH
TRBV27 | ASSQQGWNTEAF
TRBV7-9 | ASSAQGFGNYGYT
TRBV25-1 | ASSETGTGGSYEQY
TRBV7-9 | ASSLRTGGSGELF
TRBV23-1 | ASSLSPRSSSYNEQF
TRBV7-9 | ASSSRRDNTGELF
TRBV5-4 | ASSLRGYEQY
TRBV10-3 | AISDPGGKLF
TRBV23-1 | ASSQLKNTEAF
TRBV10-3 | AISEPGGTQY
TRBV5-3 | ARSLELRGRTLNTEAF
TRBV18 | ASSPSLAATNTGELF
TRBV6-6 | ASSPTDATNEKLF
TRBV18 | ASSPGGGQEKLF
TRBV7-2 | ASSLDKAGAHTGELF
TRBV27 | ASRTRRTGISGGYT
TRBV4-3 | ASSQEYPGVSGNTIY
TRBV28 | ASRPALGSSGNTIY
TRBV5-1 | ASSLAAGGPQETQY
TRBV7-2 | ASSQTLAGGYNEQF
TRBV7-9 | ASSPGAGPGGGEKLF
TRBV5-1 | ASNLKGDSYNEQF
TRBV5-3 | ARSSLSPDEQF
TRBV28 | ASRDSSNYGYT
TRBV19 | ASSKQTGFTEAF
TRBV7-2 | ASSLNRGQGGYT
TRBV11-3 | ASSHPDRGDHYEQY
TRBV2 | ASSEFSGTTDTQY
TRBV4-1 | ASSRQGTGPQH
TRBV7-2 | ASSLDRGQRPQH
TRBV14 | ASSPRANNEQF
TRBV5-1 | ASNSGSLSSYNEQF
TRBV5-5 | ASSLAGTGGSNEQF
TRBV28 | ASSSLAGEVVGTQY
TRBV2 | ASSEDRSSYNEQF
TRBV4-3 | TSSQPDEQY